The 29 T cell receptor beta chains given below trace back to one sample, sequenced in a study of blood T cell repertoires in COVID-19. Generated by immunoSEQ multiplex PCR, the TCRdb table keeps only in-frame clones and is missing some. Here the sample spans 150,000 to 200,000 clones, roughly 84% being singletons. Specimen: peripheral blood. The receptors stem from a person aged 70 to 85 with COVID-19, enrolled during active disease.

A few counts support this clone. This rearrangement joins TRBV6-1 to TRBJ1-5; TRBD1 is a possible D gene (5 bases). Trimming stripped 1 base from V and 6 bases from J, with 16 bases between. This CDR3 is 16 amino acids long. Germline V gene lookup returns CDR1 MNHNS and CDR2 SASEGT. The CDR3 nucleotides read TGTGCCAGCAGTGAAGTCGGCAGGGCGGTGGGTCAGCCCCAGCATTTT. Residues: CASSEVGRAVGQPQHF.

This clone was counted once. The chain uses TRBV3-1 (or the pseudogene TRBV3-2) and TRBJ2-1; 11 nucleotides agree with TRBD2. With V trimmed by 4 bases and J by 6 bases, 5 bases remained unmatched. Germline V gives CDR1 LGHDT, CDR2 YNNKEL (reference sequence). The CDR3 consists of 15 residues. For the CDR3, the DNA is TGTGCCAGCAGCCGAGGCGGGACTAGCGGCAATGAGCAGTTCTTC. Protein sequence: CASSRGGTSGNEQFF.

The V gene is TRBV9, the J gene TRBJ2-1, with 11 bases matching TRBD2. The CDR3 length is 14 residues. Germline CDR1 SGDLS, CDR2 YYNGEE. J lost 8 bases, V lost 4 bases, and 5 bases had no gene match. CDR3 protein: CASSTGLAVDEQFF. CDR3 bases: TGTGCCAGCAGCACGGGACTAGCGGTTGATGAGCAGTTCTTC.

As concerns this clone: This same CDR3 is encoded by further DNA sequences in the sample. The gene calls are TRBV27 and TRBJ2-3, with a tentative D call TRBD2 (5 bases). Germline CDR1 reads MNHEY; CDR2 reads SMNVEV (reference sequence). This CDR3 region has 15 residues. V was pared by 2 bases and J by 2 bases, with 11 bases between. The CDR3 protein is CASSLGLALTDTQYF. The CDR3 nucleotides are TGTGCCAGCAGTTTAGGGCTAGCCCTCACAGATACGCAGTATTTT.

This clone appeared once. V is TRBV18 and J is TRBJ2-7, with 7 bases fitting TRBD2. The CDR3 loop spans 17 amino acids. Germline V gene sequence: CDR1 KGHSH, CDR2 LQKENI. J gave up 3 bases and V 6 bases, and 17 bases lay outside the gene matches. CDR3 bases: TGTGCCAGCTCCGACGCTGGCGGGGGAGCCACTATCTACGAGCAGTACTTC. This codes for CASSDAGGGATIYEQYF.

V gene TRBV24-1 combines with J gene TRBJ2-1, with 8 bases that match TRBD2. The CDR3 is 19 amino acids. Looked up from germline, CDR1 is KGHDR and CDR2 is SFDVKD. The ends lost 8 bases at V and 0 bases at J; junction bases unmatched: 17. The CDR3 sequence is CATILSGLVVRSSYNEQFF. The CDR3 DNA sequence: TGTGCCACCATTCTATCGGGACTAGTCGTCCGGAGCTCCTACAATGAGCAGTTCTTC.

J is TRBJ1-4 and V is TRBV4-3, with TRBD1 as a possible D gene (6 bases). Trimming took 0 bases from V and 5 from J, leaving 10 bases between them. CDR1 LGHNA and CDR2 YSLEER come from the germline V gene. This CDR3 is built from 15 residues. CDR3 protein: CASSQDARGNEKLFF. For the CDR3, the DNA is TGCGCCAGCAGCCAAGATGCCAGGGGAAATGAAAAACTGTTTTTT.

This clone was observed a single time. V is TRBV7-2 and J is TRBJ2-7, with a tentative D call TRBD1 (6 bases). The germline CDR1 and CDR2 sequences are SGHTA and FQGNSA. CDR3 length equals 16 residues. The V gene lost 2 bases and the J gene lost 7 bases, with 21 bases spanning the gap. In DNA form, the CDR3 reads TGTGCCAGCAGCTTACGACAGGACCTTAACATTTGGGAGCAGTACTTC. Translated, it gives CASSLRQDLNIWEQYF.

This clone was found a few times. The gene calls are TRBV12-3 or TRBV12-4 and TRBJ2-1; possible D gene TRBD2, 5 bases. Trimming removed 8 bases from V and 4 bases from J, with 6 bases in between. This CDR3 is built from 11 residues. The CDR3 bases are TGTGCCAGCTCGGGATACAATGAGCAGTTCTTC. Translation gives CASSGYNEQFF.

The rearrangement joins TRBV6-5 to TRBJ1-1; perhaps TRBD1 as D (6 bases). Trimming pared 10 bases from V and 0 bases from J, leaving 15 bases between. Germline V gene data show CDR1 as MNHEY and CDR2 as SVGAGI. The CDR3 covers 14 residues. The CDR3 protein is CATAGVTMNTEAFF. The CDR3 DNA follows: TGTGCCACTGCAGGGGTTACGATGAACACTGAAGCTTTCTTT.

About this clone itself: One end of the junction is discordant with germline, which a read error may explain. In DNA, the CDR3 is TGTGCCACCAGCCGAGACGGAGGGGACAATGAGCAGTTCTTC. Translation: CATSRDGGDNEQFF. This rearrangement joins TRBV15 to TRBJ2-1; D perhaps matches TRBD2 (6 bases). The CDR3 length is 14 residues. The germline V gene has CDR1 LNHNV and CDR2 YYDKDF (reference sequence).

The chain recombines TRBV12-5 with TRBJ1-1; 7 nucleotides line up with TRBD1. Germline V gene data show CDR1 as LGHNT and CDR2 as FRNRAP. V was pared by 10 bases and J by 6 bases, with 20 bases of the junction left unmatched. The CDR3 has 16 residues. The CDR3 is CATTSRGQTGDPEAFF. CDR3 bases: TGTGCTACCACCAGTCGGGGACAGACGGGGGACCCTGAAGCTTTCTTT.

The genes are TRBV6-2 or TRBV6-3 and TRBJ1-4; D uncertain. The V and J ends lost 4 bases and 1 base respectively, with 7 bases between them. There are 14 residues in the CDR3. The germline V gene encodes CDR1 MNHEY and CDR2 SVGEGT. The CDR3 DNA follows: TGTGCCAGCAGTTCGGGTGGAACTAATGAAAAACTGTTTTTT. Protein: CASSSGGTNEKLFF.

This chain connects TRBV7-3 to TRBJ2-1; D is perhaps TRBD2 (6 bases). CDR1 and CDR2 (germline): SGHTA, FQGTGA. This CDR3 comprises 14 residues. The V end was cut by 1 base, the J end by 10 bases, with 14 bases between. CDR3 DNA: TGTGCCAGCAGCTTAAGTCGTGGGGCGGGGGAGCAGTTCTTC. Translation: CASSLSRGAGEQFF.

This clone was counted a single time. This sequence joins TRBV7-6 and TRBJ1-2, with TRBD1 matching over 9 bases. With 5 bases clipped from V and 2 bases from J, the junction kept 9 bases outside the gene matches. CDR1 SGHVS and CDR2 FNYEAQ come from the germline V gene. The CDR3 runs 16 residues. CDR3 region: CASSEWDRVSNYGYTF. The CDR3, as DNA: TGTGCCAGCAGCGAGTGGGACAGGGTCTCCAACTATGGCTACACCTTC.

The chain is built from TRBV5-8 and TRBJ2-2, with TRBD1 as a possible D gene (5 bases). Germline V gene sequence: CDR1 SGHTS, CDR2 YDEGEE. V was cut by 4 bases and J by 5 bases, with 15 bases left in between. The CDR3 spans 15 residues. The CDR3 region is CASSHAQGETGELFF. The CDR3 DNA sequence: TGTGCCAGCAGCCACGCCCAGGGCGAGACCGGGGAGCTGTTTTTT.

The rearrangement joins TRBV6-2 or TRBV6-3 to TRBJ1-6; TRBD1 aligns across 8 bases. The CDR3 is 15 amino acids. The V gene's germline CDR1 is MNHEY and CDR2 SVGEGT. The J segment lost 7 bases and the V segment lost 5 bases, leaving 7 bases of the junction unmatched. The CDR3 DNA follows: TGTGCCAGCAGTCCGGGACAGGTTAAAAATTCACCCCTCCACTTT. Amino acid sequence: CASSPGQVKNSPLHF.

This chain connects TRBV7-9 to TRBJ2-2; 13 nucleotides agree with TRBD2. CDR1 and CDR2 (germline): SEHNR, FQNEAQ (reference sequence). The CDR3 sequence is 17 residues long. V lost 5 bases to trimming and J lost 5 bases; unmatched junction nucleotides: 8. In DNA, the CDR3 is TGTGCCAGCAGCCCCCGACTAGCGGGAGGAGGGACCGGGGAGCTGTTTTTT. It codes for CASSPRLAGGGTGELFF.

The rearrangement joins TRBV19 to TRBJ1-2; D is unresolved. There are 12 residues in the CDR3. V lost 0 bases, J lost 13 bases, and 12 bases lay in between. Germline V gene sequence: CDR1 LNHDA, CDR2 SQIVND (reference sequence). CDR3 loop: CASSIDLSMRTF. The CDR3 DNA reads TGTGCCAGTAGTATAGATCTTTCTATGCGCACCTTC.

The chain links TRBV6-6 to TRBJ2-5, with 10 bases that match TRBD1. The V gene end was trimmed by 8 bases and the J gene end by 5 bases; junction bases not matched to a gene: 11. Per germline, CDR1 MNHNY and CDR2 SVGAGI (reference sequence). There are 15 residues in the CDR3. The CDR3 here is CASERQGAGGETQYF. Written as DNA, the CDR3 is TGTGCCAGCGAGCGACAGGGGGCCGGGGGGGAGACCCAGTACTTC.

The chain links TRBV24-1 to TRBJ2-2; D possibly corresponds to TRBD1 (9 bases). With 9 bases removed from V and 7 bases from J, the gap between germline ends came to 26 bases. This CDR3 comprises 17 residues. CDR1 KGHDR and CDR2 SFDVKD come from the germline V gene. The CDR3 loop reads CATEPRGGQGLIGELFF. The CDR3 bases are TGTGCCACCGAGCCTCGGGGGGGACAGGGTCTAATCGGGGAGCTGTTTTTT.

The chain carries TRBV11-2 and TRBJ2-6, with D uncertain. V was cut by 1 base and J by 4 bases, with 8 bases left in between. There are 15 residues in the CDR3. Germline lookup yields CDR1 SGHAT and CDR2 FQNNGV. The CDR3 sequence: CASSLALLGANVLTF. In DNA form, the CDR3 reads TGTGCCAGCAGCTTAGCTCTTCTGGGGGCCAACGTCCTGACTTTC. Full variable domain (outside the CDR3, taken from reference TRBV11-2 and TRBJ2-6): EAGVAQSPRYKIIEKRQSVAFWCNPISGHATLYWYQQILGQGPKLLIQFQNNGVVDDSQLPKDRFSAERLKGVDSTLKIQPAKLEDSAVYLCASSLALLGANVLTFGAGSRLTVL.

The genes are TRBV18 and TRBJ2-7, with TRBD1 identical over 9 bases. Germline V CDR1 and CDR2: KGHSH, LQKENI. The ends lost 3 bases at V and 5 bases at J; junction bases unmatched: 5. The CDR3 spans 14 residues. CDR3 in DNA: TGTGCCAGCTCACCGACGGGACAGGGCCACGAGCAGTACTTC. It yields the protein CASSPTGQGHEQYF.

This clone was seen more than once but under ten times. The V call is TRBV5-6, the J call TRBJ2-3; D is possibly TRBD2 (6 bases). The CDR3 has 15 residues. Germline V gene sequence: CDR1 SGHDT, CDR2 YYEEEE. V was pared by 4 bases and J by 1 base, with 13 bases between. The CDR3 coding sequence is TGTGCCAGCAGCCTCCGGACGGGAGGCACAGATACGCAGTATTTT. Translated, it gives CASSLRTGGTDTQYF.

CDR3 region: CASSLVSGYGANVLTF. The CDR3 DNA reads as TGCGCCAGCAGCTTGGTATCCGGGTATGGGGCCAACGTCCTGACTTTC. The J gene is TRBJ2-6, the V gene TRBV5-1; D is unclear. The ends were cut back, 0 bases at V and 3 bases at J, with 10 bases in the middle. In germline, CDR1 is SGHRS, CDR2 YFSETQ. The CDR3 is 16 amino acids.

V gene TRBV15 combines with J gene TRBJ2-7, with 11 positions matching TRBD2. Trimming took 0 bases from V and 4 from J; bases not matched to a gene: 8. Germline values: CDR1 LNHNV, CDR2 YYDKDF (reference sequence). This CDR3 region has 17 residues. The CDR3 DNA reads TGTGCCACCAGCAGAGACCGAGTAGCGGGGGGGTTGTACGAGCAGTACTTC. It specifies CATSRDRVAGGLYEQYF.

This clone was seen a handful of times. The V gene is TRBV6-5, the J gene TRBJ2-7; maybe TRBD1 (6 bases). V was cut by 2 bases and J by 2 bases, with 16 bases left in between. CDR3 length: 16 amino acids. The germline CDR1 and CDR2 sequences are MNHEY and SVGAGI. This CDR3 is CASSYPSRDNTYEQYF. CDR3 nucleotide sequence: TGTGCCAGCAGTTACCCGAGCCGGGACAACACCTACGAGCAGTACTTC.

This clone has just a few counts. Here the CDR3 DNA reads TGTGCCACCAGCAGAGGGGAAGGACAAAGGGGATACGAGCAGTACTTC. This gives the protein CATSRGEGQRGYEQYF. The V and J genes are TRBV15 and TRBJ2-7, with D perhaps TRBD1 (5 bases). Deletions cut 1 base from V and 4 bases from J, with 17 bases between. Germline CDR1 LNHNV, CDR2 YYDKDF (reference sequence). The CDR3 runs to 16 residues.

This chain connects TRBV28 to TRBJ2-1; TRBD1 matches 10 bases. Germline CDR1 reads MDHEN; CDR2 reads SYDVKM. The J segment lost 4 bases and the V segment lost 6 bases, leaving 12 bases of the junction unmatched. The CDR3 sequence is 17 residues long. The CDR3 reads CASRGLGRQGAYNEQFF. CDR3 sequence (DNA): TGTGCCAGCAGAGGATTAGGTCGACAGGGGGCATACAATGAGCAGTTCTTC.